This T cell receptor beta chain was identified during a study of cytomegalovirus exposure and HLA in healthy donors. Overall study results and limits: The finding came from a later analysis; first-cohort TCR clusters tended to co-occur in the 120 or so validation repertoires. Diagnosis of cytomegalovirus status made by the classifier reportedly showed high specificity and sensitivity.

Comment on this clone: As yet, its antigen is unknown.

The protocol was immunoSEQ multiplex PCR, while the TCRdb copy is restricted to in-frame clones and leaves out a portion. The sample yields under 200,000 clones, 86% seen once. Separate from the roughly 670-subject first cohort, the roughly 120-subject validation cohort was the one that the donors belonged to. The ends were cut back, 7 bases at V and 4 bases at J, with 16 bases in the middle. The germline gives CDR1 MNHEY, CDR2 SVGAGI. The CDR3 contains 14 residues. Material: PBMCs. The TCR was taken from a woman aged 18-29 years in good health and CMV-seronegative. The chain links TRBV6-5 to TRBJ1-1; D remains unclear. The CDR3 region is CASKGPGEGTEAFF. Here the CDR3 DNA reads TGTGCCAGCAAAGGTCCGGGAGAGGGCACTGAAGCTTTCTTT.